This T cell receptor (beta chain) was recorded in a study of blood T cells in healthy people across ages. The CDR3 consists of 15 residues. CDR1 is SGHTA, CDR2 FQGNSA, per germline. V was pared by 2 bases and J by 5 bases, with 14 bases between. This clonotype was seen a single time. A sample-barcoded 5' primer and a J-beta primer mix were used in a second PCR of about 7 to 11 cycles. TCRdb redid the calling of the 5' RACE reads with MiXCR, one entry per CDR3 protein. The sample contains hundreds of thousands of distinct CDR3 sequences, under 65% of which appear only once. This clonotype was obtained from a woman over 75 in good health. The specimen was blood. The rearrangement joins TRBV7-2 to TRBJ2-3; D gene unclear. The CDR3, as DNA: TGTGCCAGCAGCTTACAAGGTTCCTTTCAAGATACGCAGTATTTT. Amino acids: CASSLQGSFQDTQYF. Full variable domain (outside the CDR3, taken from reference TRBV7-2 and TRBJ2-3): GAGVSQSPSNKVTEKGKDVELRCDPISGHTALYWYRQSLGQGLEFLIYFQGNSAPDKSGLPSDRFSAERTGGSVSTLTIQRTQQEDSAVYLCASSLQGSFQDTQYFGPGTRLTVL.